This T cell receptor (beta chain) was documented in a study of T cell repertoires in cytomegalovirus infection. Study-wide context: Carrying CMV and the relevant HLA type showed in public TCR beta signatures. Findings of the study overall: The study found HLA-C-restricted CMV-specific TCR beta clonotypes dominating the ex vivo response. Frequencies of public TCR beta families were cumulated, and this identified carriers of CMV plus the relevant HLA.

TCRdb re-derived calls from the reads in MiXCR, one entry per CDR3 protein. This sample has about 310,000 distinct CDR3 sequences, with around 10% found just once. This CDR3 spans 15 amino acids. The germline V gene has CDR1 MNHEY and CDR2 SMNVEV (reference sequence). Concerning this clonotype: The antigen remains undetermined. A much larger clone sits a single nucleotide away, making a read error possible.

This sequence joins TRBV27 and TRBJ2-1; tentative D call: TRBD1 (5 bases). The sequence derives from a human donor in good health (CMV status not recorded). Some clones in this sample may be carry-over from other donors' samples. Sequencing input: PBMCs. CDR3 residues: CTSSPPREFGNEQFF. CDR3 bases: TGTACCAGCAGTCCTCCCAGGGAATTCGGGAATGAGCAGTTCTTC.